Listed here are 5 T cell receptor beta chains from one sample, sequenced in a study of spatial heterogeneity in lung cancer. The study's findings and limits: Tumors with more nonsynonymous mutations had more expanded intratumoral alpha and beta TCRs.

The time point: sample taken at primary tumor resection. No antigen is known for these receptors. TCRdb itself ran the 5' RACE reads through MiXCR, one entry per CDR3 protein. The sample yields about 4,700 distinct CDR3 sequences, 22% seen once. Sequences were derived from lung tumor tissue, sampled at surgery. The receptors stem from a male donor with early-stage non-small cell lung cancer.

This clonotype showed up many times. The chain recombines TRBV27 with TRBJ2-7, with D tentatively TRBD2 (6 bases). The CDR3 covers 16 residues. The V end lost 2 bases, the J end lost 9 bases, and 23 bases lay between the germline ends. CDR1 is MNHEY and CDR2 is SMNVEV in the germline V gene (reference sequence). CDR3 DNA sequence: TGTGCCAGCAGTTTAAACCTTGGAGGGCAGGCCGATGGGCAGTACTTC. Its protein product is CASSLNLGGQADGQYF.

The V call is TRBV7-8, the J call TRBJ2-1; perhaps TRBD1 as D (6 bases). The germline gives CDR1 SGHVS, CDR2 FQNEAQ. This CDR3 contains 16 residues. Deletions cut 7 bases from V and 8 bases from J, with 24 bases between. The CDR3 sequence is CASIPRGKVTRDEQFF. CDR3 nucleotide sequence: TGTGCCAGCATACCTAGGGGGAAGGTCACTAGGGATGAGCAGTTCTTC.

The CDR3 DNA is TGCGCCAGCAGCCGCCCCCCCGGGACCGAGCAGTTCTTC. This gives the protein CASSRPPGTEQFF. The chain recombines TRBV4-1 with TRBJ2-1, with D perhaps matching TRBD1 or TRBD2 (5 bases each). This CDR3 has 13 amino acids. V was pared by 4 bases and J by 10 bases, with 14 bases between. Per the germline V gene, CDR1 is MGHRA and CDR2 is YSYEKL.

The table lists this clonotype with a few counts. The V and J genes are TRBV5-1 and TRBJ2-1; TRBD1 agrees at 8 bases. The germline gives CDR1 SGHRS, CDR2 YFSETQ. J lost 10 bases, V lost 3 bases, and 18 bases had no gene match. The CDR3 length is 17 residues. As DNA, the CDR3 is TGCGCCAGCAGCTCCGAGTCGCGACAGGGGATTGCTGGAGAGCAGTTCTTC. Residues: CASSSESRQGIAGEQFF.

The chain combines TRBV12-3 or TRBV12-4 with TRBJ2-2; tentative D call: TRBD2 (7 bases). This CDR3 is 17 amino acids long. The V end lost 2 bases, the J end lost 4 bases, and 17 bases lay between the germline ends. The CDR3 protein is CASSLREAGATTGELFF. The DNA for the CDR3 is TGTGCCAGCAGTTTAAGAGAGGCGGGGGCGACCACCGGGGAGCTGTTTTTT.